The 14 T cell receptor beta chains listed next were all sequenced from one sample in a study of Tregs in tolerant kidney transplant recipients. Using immunoSEQ multiplex PCR, the repertoire was profiled, and TCRdb retains in-frame clones only, with some absent. The table has over 60,000 clones, roughly 98% seen once. Sequenced here: CD4+ T cells from blood, sampled before the transplant. These receptors all come from a human donor who received a combined kidney and bone marrow transplant.

The V and J genes are TRBV19 and TRBJ2-5; D gene ambiguous. Germline CDR1 is LNHDA and CDR2 is SQIVND (reference sequence). V lost 7 bases and J 1 base, leaving 10 bases between the germline ends. The CDR3 has 13 amino acids. The CDR3 loop is CASKQPPQETQYF. The CDR3 bases are TGTGCCAGTAAACAACCCCCCCAAGAGACCCAGTACTTC.

In this sample, this clone turned up once. DNA of the CDR3: TGTGCCAGCAGCTTAATCGGGGGGGCCACCTACAATGAGCAGTTCTTC. Protein product: CASSLIGGATYNEQFF. This chain links TRBV7-3 with TRBJ2-1; 8 bases are shared with TRBD2. The CDR3 loop spans 16 amino acids. The V segment lost 1 base and the J segment 2 bases; nucleotides outside the gene matches: 4. The V gene's germline CDR1 is SGHTA and CDR2 FQGTGA. Variable domain in full (rest from reference TRBV7-3 and TRBJ2-1): GAGVSQTPSNKVTEKGKYVELRCDPISGHTALYWYRQSLGQGPEFLIYFQGTGAADDSGLPNDRFFAVRPEGSVSTLKIQRTERGDSAVYLCASSLIGGATYNEQFFGPGTRLTVL.

On this clone: Other DNA sequences in this specimen translate into the identical CDR3. The chain has TRBV2 and TRBJ1-1, with TRBD1 as a possible D gene (6 bases). The CDR3 totals 15 residues. V gave up 6 bases and J gave up 3 bases, with 17 bases separating them. Germline lookup yields CDR1 SNHLY and CDR2 FYNNEI. DNA for the CDR3: TGTGCCAGCAGCCCCCTTAAAGACAGGTACACTGAAGCTTTCTTT. Amino acid sequence: CASSPLKDRYTEAFF.

The chain uses TRBV27 and TRBJ2-1; TRBD2 matches at 11 bases. Germline V gene lookup returns CDR1 MNHEY and CDR2 SMNVEV (reference sequence). CDR3 size: 17 residues. Trimming took 5 bases from V and 2 from J; bases not matched to a gene: 8. For the CDR3, the DNA is TGTGCCAGCAGTCCTCGTAGCGGGAGGGCCGCCTACAATGAGCAGTTCTTC. This gives the protein CASSPRSGRAAYNEQFF.

The CDR3 DNA is TGTGCCAGCAGCTTCAGGGCGCACGGGGAGCTGTTTTTT. Translated, it gives CASSFRAHGELFF. The chain links TRBV7-2 to TRBJ2-2, with D possibly matching TRBD1 (5 bases). Germline CDR1 and CDR2: SGHTA and FQGNSA. The CDR3 is 13 residues long. The V end lost 3 bases, the J end lost 7 bases, and 9 bases lay between the germline ends.

This sequence joins TRBV28 and TRBJ1-2, with D maybe TRBD1 (6 bases). CDR3 size: 14 residues. The V end was cut by 9 bases, the J end by 5 bases, with 19 bases between. From germline, CDR1 is MDHEN and CDR2 SYDVKM. CDR3 nucleotides: TGTGCCAGTCTTGGATCGGGACAAGTATATGGCTACACCTTC. Its protein is CASLGSGQVYGYTF.

This clone is a singleton in its sample. This chain joins TRBV19 and TRBJ2-3; 10 bases match TRBD2. V shed 10 bases and J 6 bases; nucleotides not matched to a gene: 7. The CDR3 is 13 amino acids. Germline CDR1 LNHDA, CDR2 SQIVND (reference sequence). The CDR3 DNA is TGTGCCACTAACCTAGCGGGAGTCGATACGCAGTATTTT. Amino acid sequence: CATNLAGVDTQYF.

The chain carries TRBV6-6 and TRBJ2-5; 7 bases line up with TRBD2. Germline values: CDR1 MNHNY, CDR2 SVGAGI (reference sequence). The CDR3 covers 13 residues. After removal of 2 bases from V and 3 bases from J, the junction contained 0 bases not matched to a gene. The DNA for the CDR3 is TGTGCCAGCAGTTACGGGGGGGAAGAGACCCAGTACTTC. This encodes CASSYGGEETQYF.

The V gene is TRBV28, the J gene TRBJ1-4; D ambiguous. This CDR3 spans 13 amino acids. V lost 4 bases, J lost 3 bases, and 6 bases lay in between. Germline V gene sequence: CDR1 MDHEN, CDR2 SYDVKM. The CDR3, as DNA: TGTGCCAGCAGTTCCGGAGCTAATGAAAAACTGTTTTTT. Translating gives CASSSGANEKLFF.

V usage is TRBV7-3 and J usage is TRBJ1-2; D ambiguous. This CDR3 is 13 amino acids long. CDR1 SGHTA and CDR2 FQGTGA come from the germline V gene. Trimming left V 5 bases short and J 2 bases short, with 9 bases between. The CDR3 DNA follows: TGTGCCAGCAGCCCTAGTCAGAACTATGGCTACACCTTC. Amino acid sequence: CASSPSQNYGYTF.

A word on this clone: Other DNA sequences from this sample encode an identical CDR3 as well. The V call is TRBV4-3, the J call TRBJ2-3; TRBD2 might be the D (5 bases). The germline CDR1 and CDR2 sequences are LGHNA and YSLEER. This CDR3 has 14 residues. Deletions cut 0 bases from V and 1 base from J, with 5 bases between. CDR3: CASSQDSGTDTQYF. Written as DNA, the CDR3 is TGCGCCAGCAGCCAAGATAGCGGCACAGATACGCAGTATTTT.

The chain joins TRBV6-5 to TRBJ2-3; a possible D gene is TRBD2 (5 bases). The length of the CDR3 is 15 residues. Per germline, CDR1 MNHEY and CDR2 SVGAGI. Between the trimmed V and J ends, which lost 3 bases and 5 bases, there was a span of 15 bases. The CDR3 nucleotides read TGTGCCAGCAGTTATAGCGAACGGGGAGTAGATACGCAGTATTTT. Protein product: CASSYSERGVDTQYF.

V usage is TRBV11-2 and J usage is TRBJ1-2, with 7 nucleotides matching TRBD1. The CDR3 is made up of 15 amino acids. Germline V gene data show CDR1 as SGHAT and CDR2 as FQNNGV. V lost 5 bases to trimming and J lost 9 bases; unmatched junction nucleotides: 15. DNA of the CDR3: TGTGCCAGCAGCGTAAAAGGACAGGTCCCTAGGAGCTACACCTTC. Translation gives CASSVKGQVPRSYTF.

V and J are TRBV7-2 and TRBJ2-5, with a possible D match to TRBD2 (6 bases). Trimming pared 1 base from V and 0 bases from J, leaving 9 bases between. CDR1 and CDR2 (germline): SGHTA, FQGNSA. This CDR3 is built from 15 residues. CDR3 nucleotides: TGTGCCAGCAGCTTAGGGACTATTGACCAAGAGACCCAGTACTTC. The encoded protein is CASSLGTIDQETQYF.